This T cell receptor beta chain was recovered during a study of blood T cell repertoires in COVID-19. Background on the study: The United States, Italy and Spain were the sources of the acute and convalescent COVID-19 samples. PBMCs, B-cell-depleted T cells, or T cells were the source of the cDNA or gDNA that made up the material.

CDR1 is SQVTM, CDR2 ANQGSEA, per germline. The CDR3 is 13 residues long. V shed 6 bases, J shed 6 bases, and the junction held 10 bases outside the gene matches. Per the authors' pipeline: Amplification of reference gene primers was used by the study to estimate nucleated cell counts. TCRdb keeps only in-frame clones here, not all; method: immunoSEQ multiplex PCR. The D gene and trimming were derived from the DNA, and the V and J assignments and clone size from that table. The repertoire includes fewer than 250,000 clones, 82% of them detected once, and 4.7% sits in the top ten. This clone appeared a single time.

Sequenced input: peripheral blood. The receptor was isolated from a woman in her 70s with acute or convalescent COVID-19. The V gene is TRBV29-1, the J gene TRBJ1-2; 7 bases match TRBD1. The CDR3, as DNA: TGCAGCGTAGCCCTAACAGGGGTTCATGGCTACACCTTC. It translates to CSVALTGVHGYTF.